Below, 12 T cell receptor beta chains from the same sample are listed, as sequenced in a study of blood T cell repertoires in COVID-19. The data were produced by immunoSEQ multiplex PCR, yet TCRdb's version contains in-frame clones alone and is incomplete. Among 150,000 to 200,000 clones listed, roughly 80% were seen once. Sequenced input: peripheral blood. These receptors all come from a woman aged 80 or over with acute or convalescent COVID-19.

The chain recombines TRBV3-1 (or the pseudogene TRBV3-2) with TRBJ1-1; unclear D gene. The CDR3 has 15 residues. Trimming stripped 5 bases from V and 1 base from J, with 14 bases between. The germline gives CDR1 LGHDT, CDR2 YNNKEL (reference sequence). The CDR3 bases are TGTGCCAGCAGCTACCGAGGCAGCCCGAACACTGAAGCTTTCTTT. Its protein product is CASSYRGSPNTEAFF.

V usage is TRBV27 and J usage is TRBJ2-5; 12 bases align to TRBD1. V was pared by 1 base and J by 4 bases, with 13 bases of the junction left unmatched. This CDR3 has 19 residues. Germline CDR1 reads MNHEY; CDR2 reads SMNVEV (reference sequence). This CDR3 reads CASSLLAGAGTGGGETQYF. The CDR3, as DNA: TGTGCCAGCAGTTTATTGGCCGGCGCGGGGACAGGGGGCGGAGAGACCCAGTACTTC.

The J gene is TRBJ2-1, the V gene TRBV9; D is possibly TRBD2 (6 bases). V lost 4 bases and J lost 6, with 11 bases in between. The germline CDR1 and CDR2 sequences are SGDLS and YYNGEE. The CDR3 length is 13 residues. The CDR3: CASSPGGTNEQFF. In DNA, the CDR3 is TGTGCCAGCAGCCCCGGAGGGACCAATGAGCAGTTCTTC.

V gene TRBV28 combines with J gene TRBJ2-7; 10 bases are a match to TRBD1. V lost 3 bases to trimming and J lost 2 bases; unmatched junction nucleotides: 4. From germline, CDR1 is MDHEN and CDR2 SYDVKM. This CDR3 has 15 residues. The CDR3 loop reads CASSLGTGATYEQYF. The CDR3 DNA sequence: TGTGCCAGCAGTTTGGGGACAGGGGCCACCTACGAGCAGTACTTC. Full variable domain (rest looked up from reference TRBV28 and TRBJ2-7): DVKVTQSSRYLVKRTGEKVFLECVQDMDHENMFWYRQDPGLGLRLIYFSYDVKMKEKGDIPEGYSVSREKKERFSLILESASTNQTSMYLCASSLGTGATYEQYFGPGTRLTVT.

This sequence joins TRBV19 and TRBJ2-5; 7 nucleotides line up with TRBD1. V gave up 5 bases and J gave up 5 bases; unmatched junction bases: 8. Per germline, CDR1 LNHDA and CDR2 SQIVND (reference sequence). This CDR3 contains 14 residues. The CDR3 DNA sequence: TGTGCCAGTAGTGACAGGGTCAGGTTGGAGACCCAGTACTTC. Its translation: CASSDRVRLETQYF.

The chain combines TRBV6-1 with TRBJ1-3; TRBD1 might be the D (6 bases). CDR3 size: 14 residues. Trimming removed 1 base from V and 5 bases from J, with 9 bases in between. Germline CDR1 MNHNS, CDR2 SASEGT. The DNA for the CDR3 is TGTGCCAGCAGTGAAGGGACAGCTAGAAACACCATATATTTT. It is translated as CASSEGTARNTIYF.

The chain recombines TRBV5-6 with TRBJ2-3; D is perhaps TRBD2 (6 bases). Germline CDR1 reads SGHDT; CDR2 reads YYEEEE. The CDR3 is 16 amino acids. V was trimmed by 4 bases and J by 4 bases, leaving 19 bases between them. The CDR3 loop is CASSVPGLGTADTQYF. DNA for the CDR3: TGTGCCAGCAGCGTGCCGGGACTGGGGACGGCAGATACGCAGTATTTT.

The CDR3 sequence is CASSRTTSDTQYF. DNA for the CDR3: TGTGCCAGCAGCCGAACAACCTCGGATACGCAGTATTTT. The chain couples TRBV3-1 (or the pseudogene TRBV3-2) to TRBJ2-3; no definite D call. Between the trimmed V and J ends, which lost 4 bases and 6 bases, there was a span of 11 bases. The length of the CDR3 is 13 residues. CDR1 LGHDT and CDR2 YNNKEL come from the germline V gene (reference sequence).

The chain joins TRBV5-1 to TRBJ2-5; tentatively, D is TRBD2 (6 bases). CDR1 SGHRS and CDR2 YFSETQ come from the germline V gene. The germline V and J ends were trimmed by 4 bases and 5 bases, with 15 bases remaining between them. The CDR3 length is 14 residues. The CDR3 here is CASSDGTVRETQYF. In DNA, the CDR3 is TGCGCCAGCAGCGATGGGACTGTAAGGGAGACCCAGTACTTC.

The V gene is TRBV3-1 (or the pseudogene TRBV3-2), the J gene TRBJ2-6, with 8 bases matching TRBD1. After removal of 1 base from V and 2 bases from J, the junction contained 1 base not matched to a gene. Germline V gene data show CDR1 as LGHDT and CDR2 as YNNKEL (reference sequence). CDR3 length equals 16 residues. CDR3 in DNA: TGTGCCAGCAGCCAAGGGACAGGGCCTGGGGCCAACGTCCTGACTTTC. This sequence encodes CASSQGTGPGANVLTF.

The chain is built from TRBV10-1 and TRBJ2-1; 11 bases map to TRBD1. The CDR3 sequence is 16 residues long. Germline CDR1 WNHNN, CDR2 SYGVQD (reference sequence). Trimming cost V 2 bases and J 2 bases; bases outside gene matches: 2. CDR3 loop: CASSEPGQGAYNEQFF. The CDR3 nucleotides are TGCGCCAGCAGTGAGCCGGGACAGGGGGCCTACAATGAGCAGTTCTTC.

With regard to this clone: The sample contains more than one DNA sequence encoding this CDR3. The chain employs TRBV7-9 and TRBJ2-3; 9 bases are a match to TRBD2. From germline, CDR1 is SEHNR and CDR2 FQNEAQ (reference sequence). The trim removed 5 bases at V and 3 bases at J, leaving 3 bases unmatched. This CDR3 has 14 residues. CDR3 protein: CASSLSGRTDTQYF. CDR3 coding DNA: TGTGCCAGCAGCCTTAGCGGGAGAACAGATACGCAGTATTTT.